Shown below are 32 T cell receptor beta chains from a single sample sequenced in a study of cytomegalovirus exposure and HLA in healthy donors. The repertoire was sequenced with immunoSEQ multiplex PCR; TCRdb's copy has only in-frame clones and lacks some. The data contain 150,000 to 200,000 clones, over 85% of them singletons. The sequenced material came from PBMCs. These TCRs come from a man aged 18 to 30 in good health and CMV-seropositive.

This chain links TRBV10-3 with TRBJ1-1; the D gene is possibly TRBD1 (6 bases). CDR1 ENHRY and CDR2 SYGVKD come from the germline V gene. The CDR3 sequence is 14 residues long. V gave up 3 bases and J gave up 10 bases, with 18 bases separating them. The DNA for the CDR3 is TGTGCCATCAGTGATAGTGCAGGGGAGCGCGCAGCTTTCTTT. Protein product: CAISDSAGERAAFF.

In its sample, this clone was seen a few times. The chain couples TRBV27 to TRBJ1-2, with unresolved D. This CDR3 has 9 amino acids. Germline V gene lookup returns CDR1 MNHEY and CDR2 SMNVEV (reference sequence). The V end was cut by 6 bases, the J end by 7 bases, with 3 bases between. The CDR3 is CASSIGYTF. CDR3 nucleotides: TGTGCCAGCAGCATTGGCTACACCTTC.

The chain is built from TRBV13 and TRBJ2-1; D is possibly TRBD2 (6 bases). Germline-derived CDR1 and CDR2 are PRHDT and FYEKMQ (reference sequence). V shed 2 bases and J shed 0 bases, with 17 bases lying between them. This CDR3 is 18 amino acids long. The CDR3 bases are TGTGCCAGCAGCTTACACATTACGGGAGTAGGCTCCTACAATGAGCAGTTCTTC. It yields the protein CASSLHITGVGSYNEQFF.

V gene TRBV4-1 combines with J gene TRBJ1-3, with a possible D match to TRBD1 (5 bases). Trimming stripped 0 bases from V and 3 bases from J, with 9 bases between. Germline CDR1 reads MGHRA; CDR2 reads YSYEKL. This CDR3 spans 15 amino acids. Here the CDR3 reads CASSQDRGIGNTIYF. The CDR3 DNA is TGCGCCAGCAGCCAAGACCGGGGGATTGGAAACACCATATATTTT.

The chain is built from TRBV6-1 and TRBJ2-1; D uncertain. V was shortened by 4 bases and J by 0 bases, with 7 bases between the two germline ends. The germline gives CDR1 MNHNS, CDR2 SASEGT. CDR3 length: 14 residues. CDR3 DNA: TGTGCCAGCAGTGGGCAATTCTCCTACAATGAGCAGTTCTTC. Translation: CASSGQFSYNEQFF.

This rearrangement joins TRBV5-1 to TRBJ1-1, with no clear D. CDR1 is SGHRS, CDR2 YFSETQ, per germline. This CDR3 is 16 amino acids long. Trimming stripped 1 base from V and 1 base from J, with 14 bases between. CDR3 nucleotides: TGCGCCAGCAGCTTGCGTCGGGTCGGCCAGAACACTGAAGCTTTCTTT. This sequence encodes CASSLRRVGQNTEAFF.

V gene TRBV5-1 combines with J gene TRBJ2-3; tentatively, D is TRBD1 (6 bases). Trimming removed 0 bases at V and 4 bases at J, with 9 bases between. CDR3 size: 14 residues. Per the germline V gene, CDR1 is SGHRS and CDR2 is YFSETQ. The CDR3 here is CASSLAGQPDTQYF. The CDR3 bases are TGCGCCAGCAGCTTGGCCGGACAGCCAGATACGCAGTATTTT.

This chain uses TRBV5-6 with TRBJ2-5; TRBD1 matches 7 bases. The CDR3 is made up of 15 amino acids. With 0 bases clipped from V and 0 bases from J, the junction kept 2 bases outside the gene matches. The V gene's germline CDR1 is SGHDT and CDR2 YYEEEE. The CDR3 bases are TGTGCCAGCAGCTTGGTTGGGACAGACCAAGAGACCCAGTACTTC. Its translation is CASSLVGTDQETQYF. The variable domain in full, completed from reference TRBV5-6 and TRBJ2-5, reads DAGVTQSPTHLIKTRGQQVTLRCSPKSGHDTVSWYQQALGQGPQFIFQYYEEEERQRGNFPDRFSGHQFPNYSSELNVNALLLGDSALYLCASSLVGTDQETQYFGPGTRLLVL.

The CDR3 nucleotides read TGTGCCAGCAGCACGAAACAGGGGGGTTTCTCCTACGAGCAGTACTTC. It yields the protein CASSTKQGGFSYEQYF. This chain uses TRBV11-2 with TRBJ2-7; TRBD1 aligns across 8 bases. The ends lost 5 bases at V and 0 bases at J; junction bases unmatched: 9. The CDR3 consists of 16 residues. Germline CDR1 SGHAT, CDR2 FQNNGV.

The chain employs TRBV7-3 and TRBJ1-2; D not certain. This CDR3 is built from 13 residues. V dropped 5 bases and J dropped 4 bases, with 11 bases sitting between them. CDR1 is SGHTA and CDR2 is FQGTGA in the germline V gene. CDR3 loop: CASSQHGSYGYTF. The CDR3 region has the DNA TGTGCCAGCAGCCAGCACGGGAGCTATGGCTACACCTTC.

The rearrangement joins TRBV5-5 to TRBJ2-4; TRBD2 might be the D (5 bases). CDR3 length: 11 amino acids. Germline assignment: CDR1 SGHKS and CDR2 YYEKEE (reference sequence). With 5 bases removed from V and 13 bases from J, the gap between germline ends came to 13 bases. CDR3 coding DNA: TGTGCCAGCAGTAAAGCCGGGAAGCAGTACTTC. Translating gives CASSKAGKQYF.

The rearrangement uses TRBV6-5 and TRBJ2-2; 8 bases agree with TRBD2. Germline values: CDR1 MNHEY, CDR2 SVGAGI. J lost 1 base, V lost 5 bases, and 3 bases had no gene match. The CDR3 has 15 residues. CDR3 nucleotide sequence: TGTGCCAGCAGTAATAGCGGGGAGAACACCGGGGAGCTGTTTTTT. It translates to CASSNSGENTGELFF.

This clone was detected once. The V call is TRBV7-9, the J call TRBJ1-2, with 9 nucleotides matching TRBD1. After removal of 3 bases from V and 8 bases from J, the junction contained 7 bases not matched to a gene. This CDR3 is built from 14 residues. CDR1 SEHNR and CDR2 FQNEAQ come from the germline V gene (reference sequence). CDR3 region: CASSLIQGAWGYTF. The CDR3 region has the DNA TGTGCCAGCAGCTTGATACAGGGGGCTTGGGGCTACACCTTC.

Comments on this clone: Other DNA sequences in this specimen translate into the identical CDR3. Here the CDR3 DNA reads TGTGCCAGCAGCGTGGGGACTAGCGGGAGCACAGATACGCAGTATTTT. Its translation: CASSVGTSGSTDTQYF. V usage is TRBV9 and J usage is TRBJ2-3; 12 bases fit TRBD2. V dropped 2 bases and J dropped 0; count of bases not matched to a gene: 1. The length of the CDR3 is 16 residues. Germline lookup yields CDR1 SGDLS and CDR2 YYNGEE.

This rearrangement joins TRBV4-1 to TRBJ1-5, with D unclear. CDR1 and CDR2 (germline): MGHRA, YSYEKL. CDR3 size: 13 residues. Trimming pared 1 base from V and 4 bases from J, leaving 5 bases between. This CDR3 reads CASSQGRNQPQHF. Here the CDR3 DNA reads TGCGCCAGCAGCCAAGGGCGGAATCAGCCCCAGCATTTT.

The V call is TRBV5-8, the J call TRBJ2-7, with 7 bases fitting TRBD2. Germline V gene lookup returns CDR1 SGHTS and CDR2 YDEGEE. This CDR3 contains 19 residues. Unmatched junction bases numbered 17, after V lost 0 bases and J lost 2 bases. CDR3 region: CASSLVWGGSGTHTYEQYF. CDR3 in DNA: TGTGCCAGCAGCTTGGTCTGGGGCGGGAGTGGTACCCATACCTACGAGCAGTACTTC.

The V and J genes are TRBV25-1 and TRBJ1-1, with D possibly matching TRBD1 (6 bases). In germline, CDR1 is MGHDK, CDR2 SYGVNS. Trimming stripped 7 bases from V and 6 bases from J, with 18 bases between. The CDR3 runs to 14 residues. Here the CDR3 DNA reads TGTGCCAGCACCCCACAGGGATCGGGCGCTGAAGCTTTCTTT. Amino acid sequence: CASTPQGSGAEAFF. The full variable domain, in which reference TRBV25-1 and TRBJ1-1 provide the parts outside the CDR3, is EADIYQTPRYLVIGTGKKITLECSQTMGHDKMYWYQQDPGMELHLIHYSYGVNSTEKGDLSSESTVSRIRTEHFPLTLESARPSHTSQYLCASTPQGSGAEAFFGQGTRLTVV.

The chain carries TRBV14 and TRBJ1-2; no reliable D call. Germline V gene data show CDR1 as SGHDN and CDR2 as FVKESK. CDR3 length equals 12 residues. V dropped 1 base and J dropped 3 bases, with 3 bases sitting between them. CDR3 loop: CASSQADYGYTF. The CDR3 DNA sequence: TGTGCCAGCAGCCAAGCGGACTATGGCTACACCTTC.

The rearrangement uses TRBV6-5 and TRBJ2-1, with 8 positions matching TRBD2. V lost 6 bases to trimming and J lost 11 bases; unmatched junction nucleotides: 3. The CDR3 covers 11 residues. Germline CDR1 MNHEY, CDR2 SVGAGI. CDR3 in DNA: TGTGCCAGCAGCAGCGGGAGAAAGCAGTTCTTC. Its protein product is CASSSGRKQFF.

The chain joins TRBV28 to TRBJ1-5; TRBD1 matches at 7 bases. The V gene's germline CDR1 is MDHEN and CDR2 SYDVKM. The CDR3 totals 14 residues. V dropped 4 bases and J dropped 5; count of bases not matched to a gene: 5. The DNA for the CDR3 is TGTGCCAGCAGTTACAGGGGTTGGGATCAGCCCCAGCATTTT. Encoded protein: CASSYRGWDQPQHF.

V gene TRBV4-1 combines with J gene TRBJ2-3; 7 bases are shared with TRBD2. The germline V gene has CDR1 MGHRA and CDR2 YSYEKL. The V and J ends lost 1 base and 2 bases, in that order; junction bases with no gene match: 9. The CDR3 consists of 17 residues. The CDR3: CASSQAGWGGNTDTQYF. Written as DNA, the CDR3 is TGCGCCAGCAGCCAAGCGGGGTGGGGGGGGAACACAGATACGCAGTATTTT.

The V gene is TRBV28, the J gene TRBJ1-5, with D perhaps matching TRBD1 (6 bases). The CDR3 consists of 15 residues. Germline-derived CDR1 and CDR2 are MDHEN and SYDVKM. V dropped 2 bases and J dropped 3 bases, with 11 bases sitting between them. CDR3: CASSLLPGVNQPQHF. DNA for the CDR3: TGTGCCAGCAGTTTACTTCCAGGGGTCAATCAGCCCCAGCATTTT. Variable domain in full (rest from reference TRBV28 and TRBJ1-5): DVKVTQSSRYLVKRTGEKVFLECVQDMDHENMFWYRQDPGLGLRLIYFSYDVKMKEKGDIPEGYSVSREKKERFSLILESASTNQTSMYLCASSLLPGVNQPQHFGDGTRLSIL.

Written as DNA, the CDR3 is TGCGCCAGCAGCTTGTCAGGGGTTGGCACTGAAGCTTTCTTT. Amino acid sequence: CASSLSGVGTEAFF. The chain combines TRBV5-1 with TRBJ1-1; tentatively, D is TRBD1 (6 bases). CDR3 length: 14 residues. V gave up 1 base and J gave up 4 bases, with 11 bases separating them. Per germline, CDR1 SGHRS and CDR2 YFSETQ. The whole variable domain, filled in from reference TRBV5-1 and TRBJ1-1, reads KAGVTQTPRYLIKTRGQQVTLSCSPISGHRSVSWYQQTPGQGLQFLFEYFSETQRNKGNFPGRFSGRQFSNSRSEMNVSTLELGDSALYLCASSLSGVGTEAFFGQGTRLTVV.

This clone was picked up one time. The chain employs TRBV2 and TRBJ2-1; perhaps TRBD1 as D (6 bases). Germline values: CDR1 SNHLY, CDR2 FYNNEI. Between the trimmed V and J ends, which lost 4 bases and 9 bases, there was a span of 19 bases. This CDR3 has 15 residues. The DNA for the CDR3 is TGTGCCAGCAGTGGAGGACAGCCGGGTACGGGTGAGCAGTTCTTC. Amino acids: CASSGGQPGTGEQFF.

V usage is TRBV9 and J usage is TRBJ2-5; TRBD1 might be the D (5 bases). V shed 0 bases and J shed 3 bases, with 18 bases lying between them. In germline, CDR1 is SGDLS, CDR2 YYNGEE. The CDR3 is made up of 17 amino acids. CDR3 loop: CASSVAPSGQGKETQYF. CDR3 nucleotides: TGTGCCAGCAGCGTAGCCCCTTCCGGGCAGGGTAAAGAGACCCAGTACTTC.

This chain joins TRBV11-2 and TRBJ1-2; D is uncertain. Trimming removed 4 bases at V and 8 bases at J, with 11 bases between. CDR3 length: 12 residues. Germline CDR1 and CDR2: SGHAT and FQNNGV. CDR3 sequence reads: CASSSESMGYTF. DNA for the CDR3: TGTGCCAGCAGCTCGGAGAGTATGGGCTACACCTTC.

The rearrangement links TRBV25-1 to TRBJ2-3; TRBD1 agrees at 7 bases. V shed 3 bases and J 5 bases; nucleotides not matched to a gene: 8. This CDR3 contains 15 residues. The germline V gene encodes CDR1 MGHDK and CDR2 SYGVNS. CDR3 sequence reads: CASSDWRQGLDTQYF. The CDR3 bases are TGTGCCAGCAGTGACTGGAGACAGGGTTTAGATACGCAGTATTTT.

As DNA, the CDR3 is TGTGCCAGCAGCGCCGGGACAGGGGGCTACGAGCAGTACTTC. Its protein is CASSAGTGGYEQYF. The chain combines TRBV7-6 with TRBJ2-7; 11 bases align to TRBD1. Germline V gene sequence: CDR1 SGHVS, CDR2 FNYEAQ. V lost 5 bases and J lost 3; bases outside the gene matches: 3. This CDR3 region has 14 residues.

Comment on this clone: At one of its ends the junction is not consistent with the germline gene, which may arise from a read error. This chain connects TRBV2 to TRBJ2-7; perhaps TRBD2 as D (5 bases). The CDR3 is 11 amino acids. The V gene's germline CDR1 is SNHLY and CDR2 FYNNEI. CDR3 residues: CASSTREGKDF. The CDR3 nucleotides are TGTGCCAGCAGTACGAGGGAAGGGAAGGACTTC. The complete variable domain, with remaining parts taken from reference TRBV2 and TRBJ2-7, reads EPEVTQTPSHQVTQMGQEVILRCVPISNHLYFYWYRQILGQKVEFLVSFYNNEISEKSEIFDDQFSVERPDGSNFTLKIRSTKLEDSAMYFCASSTREGKDFGPGTRLTVT.

The chain couples TRBV6-1 to TRBJ1-1; possibly TRBD1 for D (5 bases). V was clipped by 2 bases and J by 5 bases, with 12 bases between them. Germline CDR1 is MNHNS and CDR2 is SASEGT. The CDR3 runs 14 residues. This CDR3 is CASSEQGSKTEAFF. The CDR3 bases are TGTGCCAGCAGTGAACAGGGTAGTAAAACTGAAGCTTTCTTT.

As DNA, the CDR3 is TGTGCCAGTAGTAATCTGCCAAAGTCGGTCGGTCCGATTTTCCTGAGGACCCAGTACTTC. This gives the protein CASSNLPKSVGPIFLRTQYF. The rearrangement joins TRBV19 to TRBJ2-5; D ambiguous. Germline CDR1 and CDR2: LNHDA and SQIVND (reference sequence). The CDR3 contains 20 residues. V was clipped by 4 bases and J by 7 bases, with 34 bases between them.

For this clone: The junction departs from germline at one end; a sequencing error may be responsible. J is TRBJ2-1 and V is TRBV7-9; tentative D call: TRBD2 (5 bases). The V gene's germline CDR1 is SEHNR and CDR2 FQNEAQ (reference sequence). This CDR3 contains 13 residues. In DNA form, the CDR3 reads TGTGCCAGCAGGTTAGCGAATTTAGATGAGCAGTTCTTC. Translation: CASRLANLDEQFF.